This T cell receptor (beta chain) was obtained from a study of control samples from healthy donors and cancer patients. Germline V gene sequence: CDR1 LNHDA, CDR2 SQIVND (reference sequence). Trimming cost V 3 bases and J 6 bases, with 14 bases left between them. The CDR3 length is 14 residues. Using immunoSEQ multiplex PCR, the repertoire was profiled, and TCRdb retains in-frame clones only, with some absent. The table lists about 170,000 clones, roughly 94% of them singletons. The rearrangement uses TRBV19 and TRBJ1-1; D unclear. What was sequenced was blood. The clonotype comes from a woman aged 18-29 years in good health. CDR3 bases: TGTGCCAGTAGTATGGGGAGGGATAGTTCTGAAGCTTTCTTT. Translation: CASSMGRDSSEAFF.